The 18 T cell receptor beta chains below all came from one sample that was sequenced in a study of cytomegalovirus exposure and HLA in healthy donors. Vbeta (60) and Jbeta (13) primers were used in the PCR. This table comes from immunoSEQ multiplex PCR, and its TCRdb copy is limited to in-frame clones, with some not included. This sample yields under 250,000 clones, of which around 84% are seen a single time; around 0.23% belongs to the top ten. Material: PBMCs. These receptors originate from a girl aged 2-10 years in good health and CMV-seronegative.

This chain links TRBV18 with TRBJ1-1, with 7 nucleotides matching TRBD1. This CDR3 contains 13 residues. V shed 3 bases, J shed 12 bases, and the junction held 10 bases outside the gene matches. Germline V lookup: CDR1 KGHSH, CDR2 LQKENI. This CDR3 is CASSPRQGQGTFF. Here the CDR3 DNA reads TGTGCCAGCTCACCCCGACAGGGCCAGGGGACTTTCTTT. Using reference TRBV18 and TRBJ1-1 for the parts outside the CDR3, the full variable domain is NAGVMQNPRHLVRRRGQEARLRCSPMKGHSHVYWYRQLPEEGLKFMVYLQKENIIDESGMPKERFSAEFPKEGPSILRIQQVVRGDSAAYFCASSPRQGQGTFFGQGTRLTVV.

V usage is TRBV15 and J usage is TRBJ1-5; D is possibly TRBD1 (6 bases). V lost 5 bases, J lost 4 bases, and 15 bases lay in between. The CDR3 loop spans 15 amino acids. CDR1 LNHNV and CDR2 YYDKDF come from the germline V gene (reference sequence). This CDR3 reads CATSLQGPGNQPQHF. The CDR3 DNA sequence: TGTGCCACCAGCTTGCAGGGGCCCGGAAATCAGCCCCAGCATTTT.

The CDR3 bases are TGTGCCAGTAGTAGGATCGGGGGGGCAGGAACCCTCTCTGGAAACACCATATATTTT. It yields the protein CASSRIGGAGTLSGNTIYF. The rearrangement uses TRBV19 and TRBJ1-3, with a tentative D call TRBD1 (6 bases). The CDR3 length is 19 residues. V lost 4 bases and J 0 bases, leaving 22 bases between the germline ends. CDR1 and CDR2 from the germline V gene are LNHDA and SQIVND (reference sequence).

This clone came up a few times. The genes are TRBV5-6 and TRBJ2-7; D unclear. V gave up 6 bases and J gave up 2 bases, with 15 bases separating them. The germline V gene encodes CDR1 SGHDT and CDR2 YYEEEE. There are 14 residues in the CDR3. Here the CDR3 DNA reads TGTGCCAGCACCAAACCGGCGGTAACCTACGAGCAGTACTTC. Encoded protein: CASTKPAVTYEQYF.

This chain links TRBV6-5 with TRBJ1-2, with 7 bases lining up with TRBD1. CDR3 length: 15 amino acids. Germline assignment: CDR1 MNHEY and CDR2 SVGAGI. Germline trimming cut 6 bases from V and 4 bases from J; bases unmatched to any gene: 11. As DNA, the CDR3 is TGTGCCAGCAGATTCACAGGGGCCGCCCTCTATGGCTACACCTTC. Translating it yields CASRFTGAALYGYTF.

The chain uses TRBV6-5 and TRBJ1-3, with D perhaps matching TRBD1 (6 bases). The CDR3 extends over 14 amino acids. V lost 5 bases and J lost 2, with 10 bases in between. Germline V lookup: CDR1 MNHEY, CDR2 SVGAGI. The CDR3 DNA sequence: TGTGCCAGCAGTCGGAACAGGGCTGGAAACACCATATATTTT. Translation: CASSRNRAGNTIYF.

The rearrangement joins TRBV6-5 to TRBJ2-7; a possible D gene is TRBD1 (6 bases). Germline V gene sequence: CDR1 MNHEY, CDR2 SVGAGI. V gave up 6 bases and J gave up 6 bases, with 21 bases separating them. There are 15 residues in the CDR3. CDR3 sequence reads: CASSPQGWGVREQYF. The CDR3 DNA reads TGTGCCAGCAGCCCACAGGGTTGGGGTGTCCGCGAGCAGTACTTC.

V gene TRBV5-1 combines with J gene TRBJ1-2, with D unresolved. The length of the CDR3 is 13 residues. Trimming removed 0 bases at V and 8 bases at J, with 11 bases between. Germline V gives CDR1 SGHRS, CDR2 YFSETQ. The CDR3 nucleotides read TGCGCCAGCAGCTTGGAGGTGGCGGTAGGCTACACCTTC. It encodes CASSLEVAVGYTF.

This rearrangement joins TRBV6-7 to TRBJ2-3; 10 bases agree with TRBD2. TRBV6-7 is an ORF; its function is uncertain. V shed 4 bases and J 3 bases; nucleotides not matched to a gene: 4. The CDR3 sequence is 15 residues long. CDR3 coding DNA: TGTGCCAGCAGTTCCTATAGCGGGAGGACAGATACGCAGTATTTT. Translated: CASSSYSGRTDTQYF.

This chain connects TRBV30 to TRBJ1-1; D gene unclear. Germline V gives CDR1 GTSNPN, CDR2 SVGIG (reference sequence). The ends were cut back, 0 bases at V and 3 bases at J, with 8 bases in the middle. The CDR3 covers 13 residues. CDR3 DNA sequence: TGTGCCTGGAGTGTAGGTCAGGACACTGAAGCTTTCTTT. Translating gives CAWSVGQDTEAFF.

Of note for this clone: Compared with germline, one end of the junction differs, possibly owing to a read error. This rearrangement joins TRBV7-9 to TRBJ1-1; D may be TRBD1 (5 bases). The V gene's germline CDR1 is SEHNR and CDR2 FQNEAQ (reference sequence). This CDR3 contains 16 residues. The CDR3 protein is CSSSYPTVPMNTEAFF. CDR3 bases: TGTTCCAGCAGCTACCCGACAGTCCCGATGAATACTGAAGCTTTCTTT.

The chain employs TRBV30 and TRBJ2-7; TRBD2 aligns across 11 bases. This CDR3 region has 16 residues. The junction had 10 bases not matched to a gene; V was cut back by 3 bases and J by 3 bases. Germline V gene sequence: CDR1 GTSNPN, CDR2 SVGIG (reference sequence). CDR3: CAWSGKTSGRVYEQYF. In nucleotides, the CDR3 is TGTGCCTGGAGCGGGAAAACTAGCGGGAGAGTCTACGAGCAGTACTTC.

CDR3 DNA: TGTGCCAGCAGTTACAACGGGAACACTGAAGCTTTCTTT. This sequence encodes CASSYNGNTEAFF. V usage is TRBV6-5 and J usage is TRBJ1-1; no definite D call. CDR3 size: 13 residues. Germline loops: CDR1 MNHEY, CDR2 SVGAGI. V was trimmed by 2 bases and J by 1 base, leaving 5 bases between them.

This clone came up once. This chain links TRBV18 with TRBJ1-6, with D possibly TRBD1 on 5 matching bases. V gave up 5 bases and J gave up 7 bases, with 9 bases separating them. Germline-derived CDR1 and CDR2 are KGHSH and LQKENI. The CDR3 covers 13 residues. This chain's CDR3 is CASSSDTNSPLHF. The DNA for the CDR3 is TGTGCCAGCTCATCGGACACCAATTCACCCCTCCACTTT. The variable domain in full, with the rest retrieved from reference TRBV18 and TRBJ1-6, is NAGVMQNPRHLVRRRGQEARLRCSPMKGHSHVYWYRQLPEEGLKFMVYLQKENIIDESGMPKERFSAEFPKEGPSILRIQQVVRGDSAAYFCASSSDTNSPLHFGNGTRLTVT.

The genes are TRBV29-1 and TRBJ1-1; the D gene is possibly TRBD1 (5 bases). The CDR3 runs 13 residues. V shed 3 bases and J shed 4 bases, with 12 bases lying between them. The germline CDR1 and CDR2 sequences are SQVTM and ANQGSEA. The CDR3 region has the DNA TGCAGCGTTGACAGGGTAGGGATCACTGAAGCTTTCTTT. It encodes CSVDRVGITEAFF.

This clone was detected only a few times. The chain couples TRBV6-5 to TRBJ2-7; 7 nucleotides agree with TRBD2. With V trimmed by 8 bases and J by 6 bases, 16 bases remained unmatched. Germline V CDR1 and CDR2: MNHEY, SVGAGI. The CDR3 consists of 15 residues. The CDR3 bases are TGTGCCAGCCAAGAAGGGGAGGGCCGCTTCCGCGAGCAGTACTTC. The encoded protein is CASQEGEGRFREQYF.

V gene TRBV5-1 combines with J gene TRBJ2-3; 8 bases align to TRBD2. This CDR3 contains 16 residues. CDR1 SGHRS and CDR2 YFSETQ come from the germline V gene. J lost 4 bases, V lost 0 bases, and 7 bases had no gene match. This chain's CDR3 is CASSLAGGGPADTQYF. As DNA, the CDR3 is TGCGCCAGCAGCTTGGCGGGCGGGGGGCCTGCAGATACGCAGTATTTT.

The chain joins TRBV9 to TRBJ2-5, with 8 bases matching TRBD1. The CDR3 contains 14 residues. The V segment lost 0 bases and the J segment 6 bases; nucleotides outside the gene matches: 4. Germline CDR1 is SGDLS and CDR2 is YYNGEE. CDR3 nucleotide sequence: TGTGCCAGCAGCGTAGAGCCAGGGGGCAAGACCCAGTACTTC. The encoded protein is CASSVEPGGKTQYF.